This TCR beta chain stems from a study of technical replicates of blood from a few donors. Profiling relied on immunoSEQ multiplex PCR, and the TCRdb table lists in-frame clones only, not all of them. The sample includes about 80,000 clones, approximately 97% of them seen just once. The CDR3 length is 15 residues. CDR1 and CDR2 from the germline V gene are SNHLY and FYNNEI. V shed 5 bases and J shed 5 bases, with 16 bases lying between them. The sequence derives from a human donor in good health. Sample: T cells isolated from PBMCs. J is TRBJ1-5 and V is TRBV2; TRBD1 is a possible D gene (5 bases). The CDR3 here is CASSLQDPTYQPQHF. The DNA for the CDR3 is TGTGCCAGCAGTTTACAGGACCCTACATATCAGCCCCAGCATTTT.